These T cell receptor beta chains were read from a single sample in a study of cytomegalovirus exposure and HLA in healthy donors. Method: immunoSEQ multiplex PCR; TCRdb's copy keeps in-frame clones and lacks some. Of 150,000 to 200,000 clones in the sample, 76% were seen once. The sample was PBMCs. The receptors come from a male donor in good health and CMV-seronegative. Both conserved end residues are part of each CDR3. A D gene is named only where the DNA matches it firmly. Only some rows state a clone size, as once, few, many or a class for expanded clones.

CDR3nt,CDR3aa,j_gene,v_gene,d_gene,abundance
TGTGCCAGCAGGCGAGCGGGAGCGACCCAAGAGACCCAGTACTTC,CASRRAGATQETQYF,TRBJ2-5,TRBV5-5,TRBD2,-
TGCAGCGTACAAGGGACCGGGACAGCCTACGAGCAGTACTTC,CSVQGTGTAYEQYF,TRBJ2-7,TRBV29-1,TRBD1,-
TGTGCCAGCAGGGTTGAGGGCTCCTACGAGCAGTACTTC,CASRVEGSYEQYF,TRBJ2-7,TRBV6-1,-,-
TGTGCCAGCAGCAACGGACTAGCGGTTACCTACGAGCAGTACTTC,CASSNGLAVTYEQYF,TRBJ2-7,TRBV13,TRBD2,-
TGCGCCAGCAGCCCACAGCTTATGAACACTGAAGCTTTCTTT,CASSPQLMNTEAFF,TRBJ1-1,TRBV4-1,-,-
TGTGCCAGCACCATGGTTTTGGGGGCGAACTACGAGCAGTACTTC,CASTMVLGANYEQYF,TRBJ2-7,TRBV7-9,-,-
TGCGCCAGCAGCGGGGGACTAGCGGGGGATACGCAGTATTTT,CASSGGLAGDTQYF,TRBJ2-3,TRBV5-1,TRBD2,once
TGTGCCAGTGGAAACAGGGTCTCCTACGAGCAGTACTTC,CASGNRVSYEQYF,TRBJ2-7,TRBV19,-,-
TGTGCCAGTAGTATGAGCCCGGGAGGAGTTAGCTCCATCGGGGAGCTGTTTTTT,CASSMSPGGVSSIGELFF,TRBJ2-2,TRBV19,TRBD2,-
TGTGCCAGCAGTGCGGGGAACACCGGGGAGCTGTTTTTT,CASSAGNTGELFF,TRBJ2-2,TRBV6-4,-,once
TGTGCCACCCAAGGGAGCTCTGGGGCCAACGTCCTGACTTTC,CATQGSSGANVLTF,TRBJ2-6,TRBV6-5,-,-
TGTGCCAGCAGTGGTAGACAGGGGGCGGATTCACCCCTCCACTTT,CASSGRQGADSPLHF,TRBJ1-6,TRBV28,TRBD1,-
TGTGCCAGCAGCTTGTTGGGGGGTGCCTACGAGCAGTACTTC,CASSLLGGAYEQYF,TRBJ2-7,TRBV5-4,-,-
TGCGCCAGCTCGACGGGGAAAAATCAGCCCCAGCATTTT,CASSTGKNQPQHF,TRBJ1-5,TRBV5-1,-,-
TGTGCCAGTAGTCAGTGGTCCGGGGAGCTGTTTTTT,CASSQWSGELFF,TRBJ2-2,TRBV19,-,-
TGTGCCAGCAGCTTATCATCGGGGGGCGGCACAGATACGCAGTATTTT,CASSLSSGGGTDTQYF,TRBJ2-3,TRBV7-9,-,-
TGCGCCAGCAGTGCGCGGGGTTCGGTCTACGAGCAGTACTTC,CASSARGSVYEQYF,TRBJ2-7,TRBV10-1,-,-
TGTGCCAGCAGTGAACAGGGGGCGGGTGAAAAACTGTTTTTT,CASSEQGAGEKLFF,TRBJ1-4,TRBV2,TRBD1,-
TGTGCCAGCAGCGTAGGTGGGACGGGGGGTTACGAGCAGTACTTC,CASSVGGTGGYEQYF,TRBJ2-7,TRBV9,TRBD2,-
TGTGCCAGTAGTATTATGGGGGGGCGTCAGCCCCAGCATTTT,CASSIMGGRQPQHF,TRBJ1-5,TRBV19,-,-
TGTGCCAGCAGTTCCTCGGGACAGGGTGAATACGAGCAGTACTTC,CASSSSGQGEYEQYF,TRBJ2-7,TRBV28,TRBD1,-
TGTGCCAGCAGCTGGGGGGGGGCCGACACCGGGGAGCTGTTTTTT,CASSWGGADTGELFF,TRBJ2-2,TRBV5-4,-,-
TGTGCCAGTAGCCCCGGACAGTCGACCTACGAGCAGTACTTC,CASSPGQSTYEQYF,TRBJ2-7,TRBV19,-,-
TGTGCCAGTAGTACAGTTGGGCTAGCGGAGGTGGATGAGCAGTTCTTC,CASSTVGLAEVDEQFF,TRBJ2-1,TRBV19,TRBD2,-
TGTGCCAGCAGCCTGTACGGGACCTACGAGCAGTACTTC,CASSLYGTYEQYF,TRBJ2-7,TRBV5-6,-,few
TGTGCCAGCTTCCGGGACAAGAATGAAAAACTGTTTTTT,CASFRDKNEKLFF,TRBJ1-4,TRBV18,-,-
TGTGCCAGCAGCTTGGGGGGACAGGGTTACAATGAGCAGTTCTTC,CASSLGGQGYNEQFF,TRBJ2-1,TRBV5-4,TRBD1,-
TGTGCCAGCGGGACACCAAATAACTATGGCTACACCTTC,CASGTPNNYGYTF,TRBJ1-2,TRBV25-1,-,-
TGTGCCAGCAGTTTAGGAGGGGAGGGGACCTACAATGAGCAGTTCTTC,CASSLGGEGTYNEQFF,TRBJ2-1,TRBV28,TRBD2,-
TGTGCCAGCAGGTCGTACAACCAGGGAGGGAAAAACATTCAGTACTTC,CASRSYNQGGKNIQYF,TRBJ2-4,TRBV28,TRBD2,-
TGTGCCAGCAGTTTAGGCGGAGGGTCCTACGAGCAGTACTTC,CASSLGGGSYEQYF,TRBJ2-7,TRBV28,-,-
TGTGCCAGCAGCTCCGTATGGGTTCAGGGCTCACCCCTCCACTTT,CASSSVWVQGSPLHF,TRBJ1-6,TRBV7-2,-,-
TGTGCCAGCGGGAGGGTGTCTTCTAGCACAGATACGCAGTATTTT,CASGRVSSSTDTQYF,TRBJ2-3,TRBV28,TRBD2,-
TGTGCCAGCAGTCCAGGGGCCAGCTCCTATAATTCACCCCTCCACTTT,CASSPGASSYNSPLHF,TRBJ1-6,TRBV2,-,few
TGTGCCTGGAGTCGCACAGGGTGGGACACCGGGGAGCTGTTTTTT,CAWSRTGWDTGELFF,TRBJ2-2,TRBV30,-,-
TGTGCCAGCTCACCAGGGACAGGGAGGAACGAGCAGTACTTC,CASSPGTGRNEQYF,TRBJ2-7,TRBV18,TRBD1,-
TGTGCCAGCAGTGAGGCAGGGTGGAACTACGAGCAGTACTTC,CASSEAGWNYEQYF,TRBJ2-7,TRBV2,-,-
TGTGCCAGCAGTGAAAACGAGGGTTTTGAGCAGTTCTTC,CASSENEGFEQFF,TRBJ2-1,TRBV6-1,-,-
TGTGCCAGCAGTATTCTGGGGGCAGGGGGCACTGAAGCTTTCTTT,CASSILGAGGTEAFF,TRBJ1-1,TRBV28,TRBD1,-
TGTGCCAGCTCACCACAAACGGGAGGTGGGGAGACCCAGTACTTC,CASSPQTGGGETQYF,TRBJ2-5,TRBV18,TRBD2,-
TGTGCCAGCAGCTTCTTTGTCCCCTACGAGCAGTACTTC,CASSFFVPYEQYF,TRBJ2-7,TRBV7-9,-,-
TGTGCCAGCAGCTTAGATGAAGCTAGCGTTGGTGCAGATACGCAGTATTTT,CASSLDEASVGADTQYF,TRBJ2-3,TRBV11-2,-,-
TGTGCCAGCAGCGTAGATGGGGGGGGCTATCAAAATGAGCAGTTCTTC,CASSVDGGGYQNEQFF,TRBJ2-1,TRBV9,-,-
TGTGCCAGCAGCTACCGACAGGGAAATGAAAAACTGTTTTTT,CASSYRQGNEKLFF,TRBJ1-4,TRBV7-9,TRBD1,-
TGTGCCAGCAGTGAGCGAGCGAGGGAGAGCAATCAGCCCCAGCATTTT,CASSERARESNQPQHF,TRBJ1-5,TRBV6-1,-,-
TGTGCCAGCAGCCGGGGGACAGGGGTGGACGGGGAGCTGTTTTTT,CASSRGTGVDGELFF,TRBJ2-2,TRBV7-3,TRBD1,-
TGTGCCAGCAGCTTAGGAGTCCAGGGGCCGTACTCTGGAAACACCATATATTTT,CASSLGVQGPYSGNTIYF,TRBJ1-3,TRBV7-6,-,once
TGTGCCAGCAGCTTGGGCCGGGGAGGATTTGGTGAGCAGTTCTTC,CASSLGRGGFGEQFF,TRBJ2-1,TRBV5-8,-,-
TGTGCCAGCAGTCTAGGCCCAGGGCTCAATCAGCCCCAGCATTTT,CASSLGPGLNQPQHF,TRBJ1-5,TRBV7-2,-,few
TGTGCCAGCAGTCCAACCCTACAGGGTAAAGGTTTAACCTACGAGCAGTACTTC,CASSPTLQGKGLTYEQYF,TRBJ2-7,TRBV28,-,-
TGCGCCAGCAGCTTGGGCGAACAGCTACTAGCGGCCTGGGAGCAGTACTTC,CASSLGEQLLAAWEQYF,TRBJ2-7,TRBV5-1,TRBD2,-
TGTGCCAGTAGTATAGTTGTAACCGACTCCTACTCCTACGAGCAGTACTTC,CASSIVVTDSYSYEQYF,TRBJ2-7,TRBV19,-,-
TGTGCCAGCAGTGAGGCCACACAGCCCCAGCATTTT,CASSEATQPQHF,TRBJ1-5,TRBV6-1,-,-
TGTGCCAGCAGTGAAGATCCCCTCGCCGACAGGGCCCTCCACTTT,CASSEDPLADRALHF,TRBJ1-6,TRBV6-1,TRBD1,-
TGTGCCAGCAGCTTATTCAGAGGTCCGAACACCGGGGAGCTGTTTTTT,CASSLFRGPNTGELFF,TRBJ2-2,TRBV11-2,-,-